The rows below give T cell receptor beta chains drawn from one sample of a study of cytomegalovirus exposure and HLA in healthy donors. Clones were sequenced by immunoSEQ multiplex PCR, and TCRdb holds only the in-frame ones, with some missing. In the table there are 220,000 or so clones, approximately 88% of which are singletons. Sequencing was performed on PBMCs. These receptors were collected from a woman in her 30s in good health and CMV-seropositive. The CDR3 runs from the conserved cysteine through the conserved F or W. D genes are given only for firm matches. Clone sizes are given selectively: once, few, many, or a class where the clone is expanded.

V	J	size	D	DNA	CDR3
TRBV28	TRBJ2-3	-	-	TGTGCCAGCACCTTATCCGCAAACGGAGGTACGCAGTATTTT	CASTLSANGGTQYF
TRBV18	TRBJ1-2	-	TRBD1	TGTGCCAGCTCACCACGGGGACAGGGGTCGATTAACTATGGCTACACCTTC	CASSPRGQGSINYGYTF
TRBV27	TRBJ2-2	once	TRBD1	TGTGCCAGCAGACAGGGACAGTTAATCACCGGGGAGCTGTTTTTT	CASRQGQLITGELFF
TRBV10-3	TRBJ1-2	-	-	TGTGCCATCAGTGAAGCTCCCACGGCCTATGGCTACACCTTC	CAISEAPTAYGYTF
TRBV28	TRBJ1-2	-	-	TGTGCCAGCAGCGTCCTACGGGGCCAGGGGTATGGCTACACCTTC	CASSVLRGQGYGYTF
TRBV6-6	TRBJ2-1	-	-	TGTGCCAGCAGTTACGGTTTAGTCCACAATGAGCAGTTCTTC	CASSYGLVHNEQFF
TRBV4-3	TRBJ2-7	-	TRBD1	TGCGCCAGCAGCCAGACGACAGGGGTGAGGGGAGAGGGCCTCTACGAGCAGTACTTC	CASSQTTGVRGEGLYEQYF
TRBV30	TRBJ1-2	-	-	TGTGCCTGGAGCCCAGGGTACGGCTACACCTTC	CAWSPGYGYTF
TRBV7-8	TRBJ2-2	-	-	TGTGCCAGCAGCTTAGGCGCCTCGGACACCGGGGAGCTGTTTTTT	CASSLGASDTGELFF
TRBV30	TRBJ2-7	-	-	TGTGCCTGGAGTGTAGCCCTCGGCACGGTCACCTACGAGCAGTACTTC	CAWSVALGTVTYEQYF
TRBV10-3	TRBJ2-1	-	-	TGTGCCATCAGTGAGTCGATAAGACTCACATACAATGAGCAGTTCTTC	CAISESIRLTYNEQFF
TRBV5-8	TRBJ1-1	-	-	TGTGCCCGCCGACGGGCAGGGAACACTGAAGCTTTCTTT	CARRRAGNTEAFF
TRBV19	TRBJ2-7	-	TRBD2	TGTGCCAGTAGTAAACGCCGTAACGGGGGGGACTACGAGCAGTACTTC	CASSKRRNGGDYEQYF
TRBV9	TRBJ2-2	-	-	TGTGCCAGCAGCTCCAGGGCCTCTACCACCGGGGAGCTGTTTTTT	CASSSRASTTGELFF
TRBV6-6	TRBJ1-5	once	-	TGTGCCAGCAGTTCAAAGGCTGGGGCGGGCAATCAGCCCCAGCATTTT	CASSSKAGAGNQPQHF
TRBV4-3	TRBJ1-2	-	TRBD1	TGCGCCAGCAGCCCCTCGAGAGGGGGCGGGGATGGCTACACCTTC	CASSPSRGGGDGYTF
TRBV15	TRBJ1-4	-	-	TGTGCCACCAGCAGAGCAAAACCTGCGGAAAAACTGTTTTTT	CATSRAKPAEKLFF
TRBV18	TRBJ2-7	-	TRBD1	TGTGCCAGCTCGGCCGGACAGGGGGGATTGTACGAGCAGTACTTC	CASSAGQGGLYEQYF
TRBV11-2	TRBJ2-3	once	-	TGTGCCAGCAGCCCCACATTAGGACCTGATACGCAGTATTTT	CASSPTLGPDTQYF
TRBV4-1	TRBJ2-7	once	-	TGCGCCAGCAGCCAAGATACGGCAGGGAATAGTTACGAGCAGTACTTC	CASSQDTAGNSYEQYF
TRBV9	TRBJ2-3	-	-	TGTGCCAGCAGCGTAGAGGGAGATACGCAGTATTTT	CASSVEGDTQYF
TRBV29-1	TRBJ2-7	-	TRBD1	TGCAGCGTTGAGGGGACAGGAGGTTCCTACGAGCAGTACTTC	CSVEGTGGSYEQYF
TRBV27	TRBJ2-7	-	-	TGTGCCAGCCGGGACGGATACGAGCAGTACTTC	CASRDGYEQYF
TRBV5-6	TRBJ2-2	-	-	TGTGCCAGCAGTCAACTCACTAGGGACACCGGGGAGCTGTTTTTT	CASSQLTRDTGELFF
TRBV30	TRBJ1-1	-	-	TGTGCCTGGAGTGCCCTGAACACTGAAGCTTTCTTT	CAWSALNTEAFF